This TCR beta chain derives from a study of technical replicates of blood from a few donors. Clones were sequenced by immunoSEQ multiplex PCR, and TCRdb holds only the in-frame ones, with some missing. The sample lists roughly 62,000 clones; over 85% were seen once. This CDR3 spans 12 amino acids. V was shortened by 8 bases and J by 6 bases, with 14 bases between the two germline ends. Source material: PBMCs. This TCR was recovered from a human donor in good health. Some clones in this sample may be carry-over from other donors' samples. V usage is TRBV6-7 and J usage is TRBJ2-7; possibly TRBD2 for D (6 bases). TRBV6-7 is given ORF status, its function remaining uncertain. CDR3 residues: CASRELLSEQYF. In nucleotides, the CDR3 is TGTGCCAGCCGGGAGCTTCTATCCGAGCAGTACTTC.